These T cell receptor beta chains were read from a single sample in a study of cytomegalovirus exposure and HLA in healthy donors. Measured with immunoSEQ multiplex PCR; TCRdb has only the in-frame clones, and not every one. Here the sample spans approximately 90,000 clones, 70% to 80% being singletons. What was sequenced was PBMCs. These receptors originate from a man between 40 and 49 years old in good health and CMV-seronegative. Both conserved end residues are part of each CDR3. The D gene is left open where the match is weak. For some rows the clone size is stated as once, few or many, or as a class when expanded; others skip it.

V gene: TRBV10-3; clone size: few; D gene: TRBD1; J gene: TRBJ1-1; CDR3 protein: CAIRQGPSVTEAFF; CDR3 DNA: TGTGCCATCCGACAGGGCCCGTCGGTCACTGAAGCTTTCTTT
V gene: TRBV5-4; clone size: NA; D gene: NA; J gene: TRBJ1-2; CDR3 protein: CASSPGGQDYGYTF; CDR3 DNA: TGTGCCAGCAGCCCAGGTGGGCAAGACTATGGCTACACCTTC
V gene: TRBV11-2; clone size: NA; D gene: NA; J gene: TRBJ1-3; CDR3 protein: CASSLGRHPGGNTIYF; CDR3 DNA: TGTGCCAGCAGCTTGGGCCGGCACCCCGGTGGAAACACCATATATTTT
V gene: TRBV5-1; clone size: NA; D gene: TRBD2; J gene: TRBJ2-3; CDR3 protein: CASNPGRAADTQYF; CDR3 DNA: TGCGCCAGCAATCCCGGGAGGGCAGCGGATACGCAGTATTTT
V gene: TRBV6-5; clone size: few; D gene: NA; J gene: TRBJ2-7; CDR3 protein: CASSRGSGEQYF; CDR3 DNA: TGTGCCAGCAGTAGGGGATCGGGTGAGCAGTACTTC
V gene: TRBV19; clone size: NA; D gene: TRBD1; J gene: TRBJ1-2; CDR3 protein: CASTSTGGWGYTF; CDR3 DNA: TGTGCCAGTACCAGTACAGGGGGTTGGGGCTACACCTTC
V gene: TRBV28; clone size: NA; D gene: TRBD1; J gene: TRBJ1-1; CDR3 protein: CASSFFRGRNTEAFF; CDR3 DNA: TGTGCCAGCAGTTTTTTCAGGGGGAGGAACACTGAAGCTTTCTTT
V gene: TRBV6-6; clone size: NA; D gene: NA; J gene: TRBJ1-5; CDR3 protein: CASSPGRVEPQHF; CDR3 DNA: TGTGCCAGCAGTCCCGGGCGGGTGGAGCCCCAGCATTTT
V gene: TRBV28; clone size: NA; D gene: NA; J gene: TRBJ2-7; CDR3 protein: CASSLSGSEQYF; CDR3 DNA: TGTGCCAGCAGTTTATCCGGGTCCGAGCAGTACTTC
V gene: TRBV28; clone size: NA; D gene: TRBD2; J gene: TRBJ2-3; CDR3 protein: CASSSRPSGDRTDTQYF; CDR3 DNA: TGTGCCAGCAGTTCCCGTCCTAGCGGGGATCGCACAGATACGCAGTATTTT
V gene: TRBV10-3; clone size: few; D gene: NA; J gene: TRBJ1-1; CDR3 protein: CAISEDPRGSWTEAFF; CDR3 DNA: TGTGCCATCAGTGAAGACCCCCGCGGGTCCTGGACTGAAGCTTTCTTT
V gene: TRBV9; clone size: NA; D gene: NA; J gene: TRBJ1-1; CDR3 protein: CASSSGTRSNTEAFF; CDR3 DNA: TGTGCCAGCAGCTCGGGGACACGCTCGAACACTGAAGCTTTCTTT
V gene: TRBV28; clone size: NA; D gene: TRBD1; J gene: TRBJ2-7; CDR3 protein: CASSSPGQGGEQYF; CDR3 DNA: TGTGCCAGCAGTTCCCCCGGACAGGGAGGCGAGCAGTACTTC
V gene: TRBV5-1; clone size: few; D gene: TRBD1; J gene: TRBJ1-2; CDR3 protein: CASSLGQGTGYTF; CDR3 DNA: TGCGCCAGCAGCTTGGGACAGGGGACTGGCTACACCTTC
V gene: TRBV5-1; clone size: few; D gene: NA; J gene: TRBJ2-2; CDR3 protein: CASRLQAANTGELFF; CDR3 DNA: TGCGCCAGCAGGCTACAGGCCGCGAACACCGGGGAGCTGTTTTTT
V gene: TRBV4-2; clone size: NA; D gene: TRBD1; J gene: TRBJ1-1; CDR3 protein: CASSQENRGKAEAFF; CDR3 DNA: TGTGCCAGCAGCCAAGAAAACAGGGGCAAGGCTGAAGCTTTCTTT
V gene: TRBV2; clone size: NA; D gene: TRBD1; J gene: TRBJ1-2; CDR3 protein: CASSKGQGARGCTF; CDR3 DNA: TGTGCCAGCAGCAAGGGACAGGGGGCGCGCGGATGCACCTTC
V gene: TRBV7-9; clone size: NA; D gene: NA; J gene: TRBJ1-1; CDR3 protein: CASSLVLDEAFF; CDR3 DNA: TGTGCCAGCAGCTTAGTCTTAGATGAAGCTTTCTTT
V gene: TRBV28; clone size: NA; D gene: TRBD1; J gene: TRBJ2-2; CDR3 protein: CASSPGTGHTGELFF; CDR3 DNA: TGTGCCAGCAGCCCCGGGACAGGACACACCGGGGAGCTGTTTTTT
V gene: TRBV30; clone size: NA; D gene: TRBD1; J gene: TRBJ2-2; CDR3 protein: CAWSKGTGLSGTGELFF; CDR3 DNA: TGTGCCTGGAGCAAGGGGACAGGGCTTTCCGGAACCGGGGAGCTGTTTTTT
V gene: TRBV6-5; clone size: NA; D gene: NA; J gene: TRBJ1-1; CDR3 protein: CASSRLPGHTEAFF; CDR3 DNA: TGTGCCAGCAGCCGACTACCGGGTCACACTGAAGCTTTCTTT
V gene: TRBV5-1; clone size: NA; D gene: NA; J gene: TRBJ2-7; CDR3 protein: CASSLGGGPYEQYF; CDR3 DNA: TGCGCCAGCAGCTTGGGGGGGGGCCCCTACGAGCAGTACTTC
V gene: TRBV23-1; clone size: NA; D gene: NA; J gene: TRBJ2-5; CDR3 protein: CASSQPGRRVTKTQYF; CDR3 DNA: TGCGCCAGCAGTCAACCGGGCAGGAGGGTGACGAAGACCCAGTACTTC
V gene: TRBV5-4; clone size: NA; D gene: TRBD1; J gene: TRBJ2-7; CDR3 protein: CASSHGTGPYEQYF; CDR3 DNA: TGTGCCAGCAGCCACGGGACAGGGCCCTACGAGCAGTACTTC
V gene: TRBV5-1; clone size: few; D gene: TRBD1; J gene: TRBJ2-6; CDR3 protein: CASSSTGVSGANVLTF; CDR3 DNA: TGCGCCAGCAGCTCGACAGGGGTCTCTGGGGCCAACGTCCTGACTTTC
V gene: TRBV7-7; clone size: NA; D gene: NA; J gene: TRBJ1-1; CDR3 protein: CASSPDRGLTNTEAFF; CDR3 DNA: TGTGCCAGCAGCCCAGATAGGGGACTTACGAACACTGAAGCTTTCTTT